The rows below give T cell receptor beta chains drawn from one sample of a study of sequential checkpoint blockade in melanoma. Libraries were prepared by immunoSEQ multiplex PCR; TCRdb keeps only in-frame clonotypes and omits some of them. Of tens of thousands of clones in the sample, roughly 90% are singletons; the top ten hold approximately 13%. The input for sequencing was CD8+ T cells sorted from blood (inferred from file names), taken from a patient given nivolumab and ipilimumab in sequence. These receptors originate from a human donor with melanoma. Both conserved end residues are trimmed from each CDR3. Only part of the rows carry a size: once, few, many, or a class if the clone is expanded.

V: TRBV5-4
size: NA
CDR3: ASSLALAGTDTQY

V: TRBV7-9
size: NA
CDR3: ASSPRDSLAKNIQY

V: TRBV4-1
size: NA
CDR3: ASSQDIPASGPNNEQF

V: TRBV27
size: NA
CDR3: ASSLGTGFGDTQY

V: TRBV6-6
size: NA
CDR3: ASSLHIAGGMDEQF

V: TRBV7-6
size: once
CDR3: ASSSTEYNEQF

V: TRBV5-4
size: NA
CDR3: ASGAWGDGANVLT

V: TRBV7-6
size: NA
CDR3: ASSLGQTDVYGYT

V: TRBV19
size: NA
CDR3: ASSTAATGIGYT

V: TRBV28
size: once
CDR3: ASSLSSYEQY

V: TRBV13
size: NA
CDR3: ASSLTLGSGTEAF

V: TRBV27
size: once
CDR3: ASSDGTSGYTGELF

V: TRBV13
size: NA
CDR3: ASSGEGGGFTDTQY

V: TRBV20-1
size: NA
CDR3: SARRTGEAF